This section outlines one T cell receptor (beta chain) sequence together with its context. Its antigen is not identified. DNA loading was fixed at approximately 0.35 ug for all bulk PBMC samples. Here immunoSEQ multiplex PCR was the method, and the copy in TCRdb shows in-frame clones only, minus some. The table has some 5,900 clones, 88% seen once. V shed 3 bases and J 3 bases; nucleotides not matched to a gene: 19. CDR3 length equals 20 residues. Germline loops: CDR1 KGHSH, CDR2 LQKENI. Time point given: pre-treatment baseline. Samples come from before therapy and from week 3 after the first blockade cycle. The data stem from a study of blood T cell dynamics during melanoma immunotherapy. Study-level background: Metastatic melanoma patients received first-line pembrolizumab or nivolumab plus ipilimumab.

Study-wide results and limits: The study could not tell melanoma-specific clones from general immune activation.

This rearrangement joins TRBV18 to TRBJ1-2; 10 nucleotides line up with TRBD1. The sample was blood, taken from a patient treated with checkpoint blockade. The sequence derives from a human donor with melanoma. In DNA form, the CDR3 reads TGTGCCAGCTCACCCGTCCACTTATCCTCGACAGGGGGCAAGGACTATGGCTACACCTTC. Protein product: CASSPVHLSSTGGKDYGYTF.